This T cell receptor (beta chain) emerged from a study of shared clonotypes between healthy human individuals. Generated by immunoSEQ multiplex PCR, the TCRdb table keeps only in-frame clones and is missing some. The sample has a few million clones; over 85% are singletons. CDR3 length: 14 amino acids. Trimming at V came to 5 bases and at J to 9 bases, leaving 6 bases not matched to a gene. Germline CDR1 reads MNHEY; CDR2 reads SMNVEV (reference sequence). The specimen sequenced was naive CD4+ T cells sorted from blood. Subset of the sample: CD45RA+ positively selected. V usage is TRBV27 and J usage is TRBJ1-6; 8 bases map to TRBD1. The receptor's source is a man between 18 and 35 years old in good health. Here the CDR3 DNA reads TGTGCCAGCAGTGGACAGGGAGGGTTTTCACCCCTCCACTTT. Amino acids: CASSGQGGFSPLHF.